The clone carrying this T cell receptor (beta chain) has ten or more counts. Its antigen is undetermined. This specimen belongs to a study of neurological immune-mediated disorders. Synthesis of cDNA was performed by 5'RACE using 10-nucleotide random UMIs. TCRdb re-derived calls from the 5' RACE reads in MiXCR, one entry per CDR3 protein. The sample records more than 70,000 distinct CDR3 sequences, approximately 10% being singletons. Study-wide results and caveats: The level of TCR clonal expansion was highest in patients with HTLV-1-associated myelopathy and lowest in multiple sclerosis, where it fell below the level seen in healthy controls.

This CDR3 is 16 amino acids long. The V segment lost 4 bases and the J segment 1 base; nucleotides outside the gene matches: 7. CDR1 DFQATT and CDR2 SNEGSKA come from the germline V gene (reference sequence). Time point indicated: longitudinal time-point 1 (baseline). This rearrangement joins TRBV20-1 to TRBJ2-3, with TRBD2 identical over 11 bases. The sequence was collected from a man aged 25-45 years in good health. Material: PBMCs. The CDR3 is CSANPGTSGGTDTQYF. The DNA of the CDR3 is TGCAGTGCTAACCCAGGGACTAGCGGAGGCACAGATACGCAGTATTTT.